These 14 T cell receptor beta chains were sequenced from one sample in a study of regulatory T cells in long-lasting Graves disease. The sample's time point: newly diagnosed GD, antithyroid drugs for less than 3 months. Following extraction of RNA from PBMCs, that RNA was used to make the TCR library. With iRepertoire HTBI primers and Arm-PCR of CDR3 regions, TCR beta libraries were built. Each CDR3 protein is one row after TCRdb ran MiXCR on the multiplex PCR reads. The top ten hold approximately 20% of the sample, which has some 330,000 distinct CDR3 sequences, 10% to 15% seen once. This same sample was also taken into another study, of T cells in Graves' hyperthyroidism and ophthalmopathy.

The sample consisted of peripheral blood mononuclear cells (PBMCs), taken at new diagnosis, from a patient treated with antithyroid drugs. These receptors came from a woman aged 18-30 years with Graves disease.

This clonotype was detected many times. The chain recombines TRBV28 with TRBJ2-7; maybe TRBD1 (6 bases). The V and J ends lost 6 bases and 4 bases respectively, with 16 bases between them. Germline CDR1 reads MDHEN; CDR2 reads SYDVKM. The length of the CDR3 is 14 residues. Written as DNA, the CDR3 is TGTGCCAGCAGAAGCCGGGACAAGCGTTACGAGCAGTACGTC. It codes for CASRSRDKRYEQYV.

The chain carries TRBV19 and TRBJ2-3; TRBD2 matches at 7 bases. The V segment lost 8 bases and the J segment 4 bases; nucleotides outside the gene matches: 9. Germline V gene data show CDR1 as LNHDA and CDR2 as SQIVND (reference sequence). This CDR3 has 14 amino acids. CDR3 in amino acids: CASLGRGESDTQYF. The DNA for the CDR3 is TGTGCCAGTCTAGGACGGGGGGAATCAGATACGCAGTATTTT.

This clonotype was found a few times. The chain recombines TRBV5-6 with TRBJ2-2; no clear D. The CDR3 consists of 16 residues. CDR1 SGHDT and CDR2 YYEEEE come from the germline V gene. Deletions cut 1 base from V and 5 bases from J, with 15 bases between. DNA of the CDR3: TGTGCCAGCAGCTTGATCAGCCTACTGGGAACCGGGGAGCTGTTTTTT. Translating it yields CASSLISLLGTGELFF. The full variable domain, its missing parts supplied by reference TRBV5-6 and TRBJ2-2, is DAGVTQSPTHLIKTRGQQVTLRCSPKSGHDTVSWYQQALGQGPQFIFQYYEEEERQRGNFPDRFSGHQFPNYSSELNVNALLLGDSALYLCASSLISLLGTGELFFGEGSRLTVL.

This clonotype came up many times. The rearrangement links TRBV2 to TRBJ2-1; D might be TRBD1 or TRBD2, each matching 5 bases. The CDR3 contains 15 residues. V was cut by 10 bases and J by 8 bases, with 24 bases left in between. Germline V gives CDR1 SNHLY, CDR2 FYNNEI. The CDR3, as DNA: TGTGCCACCATCAAGGGGAGAACTTTCGGAGATGAGCAGTTCTTC. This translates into CATIKGRTFGDEQFF.

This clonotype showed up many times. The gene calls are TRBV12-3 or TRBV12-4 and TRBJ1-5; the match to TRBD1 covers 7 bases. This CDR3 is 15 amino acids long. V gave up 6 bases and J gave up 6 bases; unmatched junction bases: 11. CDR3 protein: CASSPPGQWRQPQHF. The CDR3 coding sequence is TGTGCCAGCAGCCCCCCGGGACAGTGGCGTCAGCCCCAGCATTTT.

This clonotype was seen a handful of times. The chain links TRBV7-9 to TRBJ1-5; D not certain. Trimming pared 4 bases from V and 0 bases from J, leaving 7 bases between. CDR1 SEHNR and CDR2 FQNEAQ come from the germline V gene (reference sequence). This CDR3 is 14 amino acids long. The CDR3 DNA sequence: TGTGCCAGCAGCTATGGGAATAGCAATCAGCCCCAGCATTTT. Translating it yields CASSYGNSNQPQHF.

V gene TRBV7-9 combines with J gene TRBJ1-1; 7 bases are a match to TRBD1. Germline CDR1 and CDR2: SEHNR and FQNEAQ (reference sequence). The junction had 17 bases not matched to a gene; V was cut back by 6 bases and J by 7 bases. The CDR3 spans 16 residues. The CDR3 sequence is CASRRAGTAGGLEAFF. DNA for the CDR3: TGTGCCAGCAGGCGAGCCGGGACAGCCGGAGGCCTTGAAGCTTTCTTT.

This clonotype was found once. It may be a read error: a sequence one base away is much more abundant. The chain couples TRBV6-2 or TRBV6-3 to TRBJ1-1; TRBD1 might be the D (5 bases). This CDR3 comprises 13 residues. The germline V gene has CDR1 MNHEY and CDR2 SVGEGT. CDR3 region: CVSSYGGDTEAFF. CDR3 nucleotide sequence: TGTGTCAGCAGTTACGGAGGGGACACTGAAGCTTTCTTT.

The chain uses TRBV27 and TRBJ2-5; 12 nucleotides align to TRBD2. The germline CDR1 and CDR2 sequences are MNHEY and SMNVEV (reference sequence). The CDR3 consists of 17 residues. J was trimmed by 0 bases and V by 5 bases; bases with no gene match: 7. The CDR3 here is CASSPRLAGADQETQYF. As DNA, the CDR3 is TGTGCCAGCAGTCCCAGACTAGCGGGGGCAGACCAAGAGACCCAGTACTTC.

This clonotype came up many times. CDR3 loop: CASSEGATNEKLFF. Written as DNA, the CDR3 is TGTGCCAGCAGCGAGGGTGCAACTAATGAAAAACTGTTTTTT. The genes are TRBV7-2 and TRBJ1-4; D uncertain. The CDR3 length is 14 residues. The germline V gene has CDR1 SGHTA and CDR2 FQGNSA. Trimming took off 5 bases at V and 0 bases at J, with 7 bases between the two ends.

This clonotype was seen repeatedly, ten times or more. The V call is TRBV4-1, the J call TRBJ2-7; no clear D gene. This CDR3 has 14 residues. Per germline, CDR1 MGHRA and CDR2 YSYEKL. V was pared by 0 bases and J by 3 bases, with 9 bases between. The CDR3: CASSQEVALYEQYF. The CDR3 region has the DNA TGCGCCAGCAGCCAAGAGGTCGCCCTCTACGAGCAGTACTTC.

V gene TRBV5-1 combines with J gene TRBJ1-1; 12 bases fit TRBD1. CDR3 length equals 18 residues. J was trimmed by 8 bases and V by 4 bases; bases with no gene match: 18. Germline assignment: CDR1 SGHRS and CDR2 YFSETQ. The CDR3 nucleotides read TGCGCCAGCAGCCACCTCCGGGACAGGGGGCTCCAAGGTGGAGAAGCTTTCTTT. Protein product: CASSHLRDRGLQGGEAFF.

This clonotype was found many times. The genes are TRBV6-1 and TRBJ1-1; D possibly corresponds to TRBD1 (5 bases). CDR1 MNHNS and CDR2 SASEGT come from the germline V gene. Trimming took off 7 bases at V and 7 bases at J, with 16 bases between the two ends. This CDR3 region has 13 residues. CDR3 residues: CASTNKGYLEAFF. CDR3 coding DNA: TGTGCCAGCACCAACAAGGGGTACCTTGAAGCTTTCTTT.

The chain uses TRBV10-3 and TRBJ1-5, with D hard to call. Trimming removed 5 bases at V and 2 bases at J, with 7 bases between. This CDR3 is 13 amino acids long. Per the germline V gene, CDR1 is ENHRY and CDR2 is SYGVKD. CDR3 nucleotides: TGTGCCATCAGTCTTGGGGGCAATCAGCCCCAGCATTTT. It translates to CAISLGGNQPQHF.